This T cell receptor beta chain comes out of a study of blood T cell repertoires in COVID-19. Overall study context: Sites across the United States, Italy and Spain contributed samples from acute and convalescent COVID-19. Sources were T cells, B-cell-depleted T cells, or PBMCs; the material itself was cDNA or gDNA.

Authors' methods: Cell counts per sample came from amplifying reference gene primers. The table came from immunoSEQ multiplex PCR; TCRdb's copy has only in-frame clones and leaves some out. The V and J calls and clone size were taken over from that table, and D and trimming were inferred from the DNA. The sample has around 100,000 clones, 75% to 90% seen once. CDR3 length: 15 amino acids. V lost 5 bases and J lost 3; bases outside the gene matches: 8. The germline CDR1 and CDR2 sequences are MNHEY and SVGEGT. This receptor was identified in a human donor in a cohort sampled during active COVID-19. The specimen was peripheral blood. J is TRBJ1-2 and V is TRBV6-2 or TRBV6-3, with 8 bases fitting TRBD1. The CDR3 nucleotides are TGTGCCAGCAGTGCACCGGGACAGGCCGACTATGGCTACACCTTC. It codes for CASSAPGQADYGYTF.